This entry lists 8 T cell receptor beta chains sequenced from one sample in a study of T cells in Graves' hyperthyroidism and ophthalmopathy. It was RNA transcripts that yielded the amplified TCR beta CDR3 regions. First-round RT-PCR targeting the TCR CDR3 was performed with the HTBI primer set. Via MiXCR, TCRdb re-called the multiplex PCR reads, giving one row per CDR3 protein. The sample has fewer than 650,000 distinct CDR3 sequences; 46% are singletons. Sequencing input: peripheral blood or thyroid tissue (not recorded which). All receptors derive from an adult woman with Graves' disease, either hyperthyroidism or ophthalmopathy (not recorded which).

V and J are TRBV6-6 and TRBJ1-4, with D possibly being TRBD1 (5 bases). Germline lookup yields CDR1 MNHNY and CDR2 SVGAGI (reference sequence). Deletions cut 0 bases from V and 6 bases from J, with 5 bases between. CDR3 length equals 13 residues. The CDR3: CASSYSRDEKLFF. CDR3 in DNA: TGTGCCAGCAGTTACTCCAGGGATGAAAAACTGTTTTTT.

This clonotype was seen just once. The CDR3 DNA reads as TGCAGTGCTAGAGGACGAGGGCGGGGGGAAAAACTGTTTTTT. Translation: CSARGRGRGEKLFF. The V call is TRBV20-1, the J call TRBJ1-4, with D possibly TRBD1 on 5 matching bases. The CDR3 is made up of 14 amino acids. V lost 1 base and J lost 8, with 14 bases in between. Germline CDR1 and CDR2: DFQATT and SNEGSKA (reference sequence).

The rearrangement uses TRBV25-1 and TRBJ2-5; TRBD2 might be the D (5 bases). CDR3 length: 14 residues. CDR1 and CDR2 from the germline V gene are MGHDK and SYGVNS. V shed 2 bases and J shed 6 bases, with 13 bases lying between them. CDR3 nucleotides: TGTGCCAGCAGTGAAGTTGTCGGGATGAAGACCCAGTACTTC. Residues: CASSEVVGMKTQYF.

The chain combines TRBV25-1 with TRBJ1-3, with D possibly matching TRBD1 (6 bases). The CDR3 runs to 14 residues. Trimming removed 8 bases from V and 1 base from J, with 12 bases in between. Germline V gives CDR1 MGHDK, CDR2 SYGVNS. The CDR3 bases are TGTGCCAGCTCCAGGGGTCCTTCTGGAAACACCATATATTTT. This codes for CASSRGPSGNTIYF.

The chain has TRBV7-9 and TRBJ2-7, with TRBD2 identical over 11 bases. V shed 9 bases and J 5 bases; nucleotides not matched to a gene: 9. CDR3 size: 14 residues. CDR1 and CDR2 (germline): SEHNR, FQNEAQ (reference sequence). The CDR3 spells CASSTSGSSHEQYF. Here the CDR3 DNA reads TGTGCCAGTAGTACTAGCGGGAGTAGTCACGAGCAGTACTTC.

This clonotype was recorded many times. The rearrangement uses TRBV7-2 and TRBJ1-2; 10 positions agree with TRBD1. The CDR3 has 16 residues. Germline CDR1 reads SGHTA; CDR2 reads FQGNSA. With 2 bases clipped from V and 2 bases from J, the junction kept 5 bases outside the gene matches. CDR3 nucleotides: TGTGCCAGCAGCTTAACTAGGACAGGGGGGAACTATGGCTACACCTTC. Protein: CASSLTRTGGNYGYTF.

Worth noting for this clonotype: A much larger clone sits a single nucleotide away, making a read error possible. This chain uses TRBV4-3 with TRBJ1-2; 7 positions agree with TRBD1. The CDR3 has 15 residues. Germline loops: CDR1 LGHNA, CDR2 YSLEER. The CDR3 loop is CASSQSTGQNYDYTF. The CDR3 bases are TGCGCCAGCAGCCAATCCACGGGACAGAACTATGACTACACCTTC.

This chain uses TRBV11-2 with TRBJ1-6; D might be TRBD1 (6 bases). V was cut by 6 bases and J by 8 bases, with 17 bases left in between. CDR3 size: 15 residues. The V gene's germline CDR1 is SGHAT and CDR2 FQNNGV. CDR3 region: CASRLQGPGDSPLHF. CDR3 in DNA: TGTGCCAGCAGACTACAGGGACCCGGGGATTCACCCCTCCACTTT. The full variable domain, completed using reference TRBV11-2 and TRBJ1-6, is EAGVAQSPRYKIIEKRQSVAFWCNPISGHATLYWYQQILGQGPKLLIQFQNNGVVDDSQLPKDRFSAERLKGVDSTLKIQPAKLEDSAVYLCASRLQGPGDSPLHFGNGTRLTVT.